Reported below is one TCR beta chain. Antigen specificity is unknown. The data originate from a study of a mutant IDH1 vaccine in newly diagnosed glioma. With 0 bases removed from V and 7 bases from J, the gap between germline ends came to 13 bases. CDR1 and CDR2 from the germline V gene are MNHEY and SVGAGI. There are 15 residues in the CDR3. Measured with immunoSEQ multiplex PCR; TCRdb has only the in-frame clones, and not every one. The sample lists under 65,000 clones; around 80% were seen once. As for time point: week 11, during vaccination. Vaccination used 300 ug of mutant IDH1 20-mer peptide per dose, with topical imiquimod.

The rearrangement joins TRBV6-5 to TRBJ1-5, with unresolved D. The sequenced sample was PBMCs, obtained from a glioma patient whose treatment included an IDH1 peptide vaccine. This clonotype was sampled from a man between 50 and 59 years old with glioma. The CDR3 coding sequence is TGTGCCAGCAGTTACTCTCGGCGAACGGGCCAGCCCCAGCATTTT. As protein: CASSYSRRTGQPQHF.